This T cell receptor beta chain was sequenced in a study of blood T cells in healthy people across ages (dated by TCRdb to between 2015 and 2016). Context from the whole study: In model experiments, template switching captured roughly one uniquely barcoded TCR beta cDNA molecule for every two T cells. Using deep sequencing normalized with unique cDNA molecular identifiers, the study measured how TCR beta repertoire diversity changes with age. The donors were divided into four age groups: young (average 16 years), middle-aged (over 35), aged (approximately 62) and long-lived (around 80). To avoid experimental bias, donors of different ages were randomly spread across the sequencing lanes. The study analyzed two additional independent replicas of 1 million unique cDNA reads from the same blood draw for two donors, one aged 18 to 29 and one aged 80 or older.

The library was made by 5' RACE. TCRdb names Illumina HiSeq 2500 as the instrument used. A second PCR of roughly 7 to 11 cycles was performed with a sample-barcoded 5' primer and a J-beta primer mix. A template-switch 5' adaptor carrying 12 random nucleotides introduced a unique molecular identifier onto each TCR beta cDNA molecule. Each sample yielded at least 3 million CDR3-containing paired-end reads. The Mint cDNA synthesis kit, primed by a TRBC-specific oligonucleotide, was used to synthesize first-strand cDNA from all RNA. Following uracil-DNA glycosylase treatment, a first 18-cycle PCR with universal primers M1SS and BC2_uni_R was performed on all cDNA. The authors processed their data as follows. Each sample was normalized by randomly selecting 1 million high-quality reads, each carrying a distinct molecular identifier. Reads with shared molecular identifiers were discarded instead of being binned into consensus sequences. MiTCR, set to a Q25 quality threshold and the strictest error-elimination algorithm, was used for CDR3 identification, clonotype clustering and error correction. A nonparametric unseen species model using Euler transformation provided a lower-bound estimate of total TCR beta diversity. TCRdb passed the public sequencing reads through fastp at Q25 and MiXCR, retaining productive beta sequences. Each CDR3 protein gets just one entry, which takes the most common genes and DNA from the rows behind it. TCRdb assigned the V and J calls; the authors' analysis was not used. This sample is represented by around 750,000 distinct CDR3 sequences; around half of them were singletons. Approximately 40% of the sample comes from the top ten.

Findings and caveats that apply to the study as a whole: Bulk unsorted PBMC profiling prevented conclusive comparison of naive and antigen-experienced compartments. Estimates of total diversity from one million sequenced T cells were regarded as lower bounds and underestimates. There was a strong correlation between observed TCR beta diversity and the percentage of naive T cells measured by flow cytometry. Compared with the aged group, the long-lived group had more naive CD4+ T cells, fewer expanded clones and increased TCR diversity, suggesting age selection. Observed TCR beta diversity per million T cells fell roughly linearly with age, and a significant reduction was already apparent by age around 36. Because the CMV infection status of the donors was unknown, age-related changes in expanded clonotypes may potentially have been confounded.

From V the trimming removes 4 bases and from J it removes 14 bases, while the gene matches leave 18 bases of the junction unaccounted for. As encoded in the germline V gene, CDR1 is SQVTM while CDR2 is ANQGSEA. From cysteine to phenylalanine, the CDR3 is 14 amino acids long. The entry retains the CDR3 DNA only, 42 bases that are in frame from base 1. This clonotype was counted at least ten times. It lacks a known antigen. No base quality information exists; no much larger clone differs at one position. The donors were some 36 Caucasian individuals from Russia, aged roughly 6 to 95 years, who were systemically healthy. Each donor gave ten milliliters of peripheral blood, drawn into EDTA-treated Vacutainer tubes. Ficoll-Paque density-gradient centrifugation was used to isolate PBMCs, with at least 6.5 million per sample. Total RNA, at least 6 micrograms per sample, was extracted from PBMCs with Trizol reagent. Naive CD45RAhigh/CD27high T cell percentages were measured by flow cytometry on a PBMC aliquot from every donor.

The sample taken for sequencing was blood. The clonotype comes from an elderly man in good health. This sequence uses TRBV29-1 and TRBJ2-3; TRBD2 agrees with 7 junctional bases. The CDR3 reads as follows: CSVGWRERTRYAYF. The sequence in DNA is TGCAGCGTTGGATGGCGGGAGAGGACCAGATACGCGTATTTT.